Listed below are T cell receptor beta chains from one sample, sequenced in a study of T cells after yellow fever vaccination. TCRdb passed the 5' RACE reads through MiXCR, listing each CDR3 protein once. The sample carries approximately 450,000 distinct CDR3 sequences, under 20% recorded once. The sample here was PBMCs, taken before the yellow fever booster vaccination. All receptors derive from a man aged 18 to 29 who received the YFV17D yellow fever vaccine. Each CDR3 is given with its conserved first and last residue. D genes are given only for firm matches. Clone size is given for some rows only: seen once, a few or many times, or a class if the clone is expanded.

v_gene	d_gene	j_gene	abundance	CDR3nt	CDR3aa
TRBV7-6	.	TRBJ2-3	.	TGTGCCAGCAGCTTACGTCCGGGGGACTCGACAGATACGCAGTATTTT	CASSLRPGDSTDTQYF
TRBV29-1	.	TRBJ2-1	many	TGCAGCGTACGGACAGGAGGGGATGAGCAGTTCTTC	CSVRTGGDEQFF
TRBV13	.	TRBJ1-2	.	TGTGCCAGCAGCTTAGGGGGGACAACTAACTATGGCTACACCTTC	CASSLGGTTNYGYTF
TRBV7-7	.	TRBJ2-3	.	TGTGCCAGCAGCTTCTCACTAGCATCCACAGATACGCAGTATTTT	CASSFSLASTDTQYF
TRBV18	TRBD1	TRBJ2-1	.	TGTGCCAGCTCATCTTATGGACAGGGAGATGAGCAGTTCTTC	CASSSYGQGDEQFF
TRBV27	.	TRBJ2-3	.	TGTGCCAGCAGTGTTCTAACCCAGGGAACAGATACGCAGTATTTT	CASSVLTQGTDTQYF
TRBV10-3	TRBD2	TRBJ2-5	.	TGTGCCATCAGTGAGACGGGGGGTCTAGGCGAGACCCAGTACTTC	CAISETGGLGETQYF
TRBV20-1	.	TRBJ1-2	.	TGCAGTGCTAGGTCCCCTCAGGGTACGGGCTATGGCTACACCTTC	CSARSPQGTGYGYTF
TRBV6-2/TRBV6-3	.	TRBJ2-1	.	TGTGCCAGCAGGTACCAGCAGGGGGGGCCCTCGAATGAGCAGTTCTTC	CASRYQQGGPSNEQFF
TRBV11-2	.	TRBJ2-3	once	TGTGCCAGCAGCTCCCCCTTGCGCGGGCGAAATTTCCGTACGCAGTATTTT	CASSSPLRGRNFRTQYF
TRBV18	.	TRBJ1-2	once	TGTGCCAGCTCACCAGGGACCCCTACCAATAACTATGGCTACACCTTC	CASSPGTPTNNYGYTF
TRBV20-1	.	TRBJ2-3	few	TGCAGTGCTCCGGTTATCGCAGATACGCAGTATTTT	CSAPVIADTQYF
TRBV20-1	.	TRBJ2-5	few	TGCAGTGCTAGAGAAAGCGCTCAGACCCAGTACTTC	CSARESAQTQYF
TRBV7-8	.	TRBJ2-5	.	TGTGCCAGCAGCTCCATCCGACAGGCCGGCCGGGAGACCCAGTACTTC	CASSSIRQAGRETQYF
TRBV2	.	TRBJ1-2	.	TGTGCCAGAAACAGAGAAGAAAACTATGGCTACACCTTC	CARNREENYGYTF
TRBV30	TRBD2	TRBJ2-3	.	TGTGCCTGGAGTGTCGGTCTAGCGGGGTTCGCAGATACGCAGTATTTT	CAWSVGLAGFADTQYF
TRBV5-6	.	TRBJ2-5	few	TGTGCCAGCAGCTTTTTGGAGACTAGAGAACGAGAGACCCAGTACTTC	CASSFLETRERETQYF
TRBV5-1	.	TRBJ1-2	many	TGCGCCAGCAGCTCGGGACTGTCGTTTGGCTACACCTTC	CASSSGLSFGYTF
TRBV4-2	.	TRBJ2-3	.	TGTGCCAGCAGCCACAGATACACAGATACGCAGTATTTT	CASSHRYTDTQYF
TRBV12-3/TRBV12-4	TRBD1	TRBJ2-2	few	TGTGCCGGACGGACAGGGGGCACCACCGGGGAGCTGTTTTTT	CAGRTGGTTGELFF
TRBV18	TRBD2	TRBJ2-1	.	TGTGCCAGCTCACCGTCTAGCGGGGGGGCCGGCAATGAGCAGTTCTTC	CASSPSSGGAGNEQFF
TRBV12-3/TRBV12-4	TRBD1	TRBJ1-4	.	TGTGCCATAAGGACAGGGGATGAAAAACTGTTTTTT	CAIRTGDEKLFF
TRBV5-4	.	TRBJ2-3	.	TGTGCCAGCAGCTTTCGGTCGGGGGGCACAGATACGCAGTATTTT	CASSFRSGGTDTQYF
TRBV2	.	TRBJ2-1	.	TGTGCCAGCAGCCAAGACAGAGACAGCGCCTTCTTC	CASSQDRDSAFF
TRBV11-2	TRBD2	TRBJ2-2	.	TGTGCCAGCAGCCCGGGACTAAGGGTCCCCGGGGAGCTGTTTTTT	CASSPGLRVPGELFF
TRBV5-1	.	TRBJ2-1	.	TGCGCCAGCAGGCGGGACAGCTCCTACAATGAGCAGTTCTTC	CASRRDSSYNEQFF
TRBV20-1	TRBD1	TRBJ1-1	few	TGCAGTGCTGGGGCCGGGACAGGGATTCTGGCCCGAAAAAACACTGAAGCTTTCTTT	CSAGAGTGILARKNTEAFF
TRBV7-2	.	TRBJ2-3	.	TGTGCCAGCAGCTTACAAAGCGTTAGCACAGATACGCAGTATTTT	CASSLQSVSTDTQYF
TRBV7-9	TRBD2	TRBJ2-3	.	TGTGCCAGCAGGGATCTAGCGGGGAGACTTCCTAGCACAGATACGCAGTATTTT	CASRDLAGRLPSTDTQYF
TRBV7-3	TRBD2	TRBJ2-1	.	TGTGCCAGCAGCCCGACTAGCGGAAACAATGAGCAGTTCTTC	CASSPTSGNNEQFF
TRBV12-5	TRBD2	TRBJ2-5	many	TGTGCTAGTGGCCGAGGACTAGCGGGACAGACCCAGTACTTC	CASGRGLAGQTQYF
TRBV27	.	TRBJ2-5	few	TGTGCCAGCAGCCATGGGGTGGGGGGGCGGAAAGAGACCCAGTACTTC	CASSHGVGGRKETQYF
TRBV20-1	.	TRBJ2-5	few	TGCAGTGCTGGGGAGATCCAAGAGACCCAGTACTTC	CSAGEIQETQYF
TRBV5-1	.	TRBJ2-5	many	TGCGCCAGCAGCTCTGCTCTGGACGGGCTCCTTCAAGAGACCCAGTACTTC	CASSSALDGLLQETQYF
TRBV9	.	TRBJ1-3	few	TGTGCCAGCCGTAACCAAGGAAACACCATATATTTT	CASRNQGNTIYF
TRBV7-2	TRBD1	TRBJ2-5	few	TGTGCCAGCAGCCTAGAGGGACAGCAAGAGACCCAGTACTTC	CASSLEGQQETQYF
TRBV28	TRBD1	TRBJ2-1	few	TGTGCCAGCAGCCGGCCGGGACAGGCGTACAATGAGCAGTTCTTC	CASSRPGQAYNEQFF
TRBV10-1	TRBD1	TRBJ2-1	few	TGCGCCAGCGGCGGGGGACAGGGGAACGATGAGCAGTTCTTC	CASGGGQGNDEQFF
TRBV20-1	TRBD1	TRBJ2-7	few	TGCAGTGCCGGGGACAGGGGGCACTACGAGCAGTACTTC	CSAGDRGHYEQYF
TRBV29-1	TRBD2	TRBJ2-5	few	TGCAGCGTTGCGGGGGGTTCTCGGGAGACCCAGTACTTC	CSVAGGSRETQYF
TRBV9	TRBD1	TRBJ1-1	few	TGTGCCAGCAGCTTTGGACAGGACACTGAAGCTTTCTTT	CASSFGQDTEAFF
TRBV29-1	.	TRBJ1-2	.	TGCAGCGTCGATGGCCTGGATGGCTACACCTTC	CSVDGLDGYTF
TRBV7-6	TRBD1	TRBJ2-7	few	TGTGCCAGCAGCCAGGGACAGGGGTTCTACGAGCAGTACTTC	CASSQGQGFYEQYF
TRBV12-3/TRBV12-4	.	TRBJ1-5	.	TGTGCCAGCAGTTATACAGGGTTTGCGAATCAGCCCCAGCATTTT	CASSYTGFANQPQHF
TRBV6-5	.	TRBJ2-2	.	TGTGCCAGCAGAGCCTCGGCCGCGAACACCGGGGAGCTGTTTTTT	CASRASAANTGELFF
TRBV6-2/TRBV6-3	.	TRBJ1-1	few	TGTGCCAGCAGCCTGGCCCGAAAAACTGAAGCTTTCTTT	CASSLARKTEAFF
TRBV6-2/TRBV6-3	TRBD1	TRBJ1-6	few	TGTGCCAGCAGTCGCTGGACAGGGCCGAATTCACCCCTCCACTTT	CASSRWTGPNSPLHF